This record covers a single T cell receptor (beta chain). Clones were sequenced by immunoSEQ multiplex PCR, and TCRdb holds only the in-frame ones, with some missing. In the table there are about 61,000 clones, about 87% of which are singletons. The sample originates from a study of T cell responses to AZD1222 COVID-19 vaccine. Trimming removed 3 bases from V and 8 bases from J; junction bases left unmatched: 7. There are 14 residues in the CDR3. Germline-derived CDR1 and CDR2 are SGHTA and FQGNSA. The chain has TRBV7-2 and TRBJ1-2, with 9 bases that match TRBD1. This TCR was sampled from an adult in good health. Specimen: peripheral blood, collected on day 0 of AZD1222 vaccination. The CDR3 spells CASSFPGTGYGYTF. As DNA, the CDR3 is TGTGCCAGCAGCTTTCCCGGGACAGGGTACGGCTACACCTTC.